These T cell receptor beta chains were read from a single sample in a study of T cells in Graves' hyperthyroidism and ophthalmopathy. TCRdb processed the multiplex PCR reads anew with MiXCR; each CDR3 protein has one entry. Seen here are over 650,000 distinct CDR3 sequences, about a sixth observed once, and the top ten hold 8.4%. The sequenced sample was blood. These receptors came from a man in his late teens or twenties with Graves' hyperthyroidism. Both conserved end residues are part of each CDR3. D genes are given only for firm matches. Clone size is not always given. Where it is, it says once, few, many or a class for expanded clones.

size,V,D,J,CDR3,DNA
few,TRBV12-5,TRBD2,TRBJ2-3,CASGGTGTSGTDTQYF,TGTGCTAGTGGTGGGACCGGGACTAGCGGCACAGATACGCAGTATTTT
few,TRBV13,-,TRBJ1-4,CASSASTGLGEKLFF,TGTGCCAGCAGTGCTAGCACAGGGCTCGGTGAAAAACTGTTTTTT
-,TRBV2,-,TRBJ1-5,CASSESPRGSNQPQHF,TGTGCCAGCAGTGAATCCCCCCGTGGAAGCAATCAGCCCCAGCATTTT
few,TRBV7-6,-,TRBJ2-3,CASSLEVAGSADTQYF,TGTGCCAGCAGCTTAGAGGTGGCCGGGAGCGCAGATACGCAGTATTTT
many,TRBV11-3,-,TRBJ2-1,CASSAPSGIEQFF,TGTGCCAGCAGCGCACCCTCAGGGATTGAGCAGTTCTTC
-,TRBV11-2,TRBD2,TRBJ2-7,CASSASGRGYEQYF,TGTGCCAGCAGCGCTAGCGGGAGAGGTTACGAGCAGTACTTC
few,TRBV20-1,TRBD1,TRBJ2-7,CSAPTGNHEQYF,TGCAGTGCGCCGACAGGGAACCACGAGCAGTACTTC
few,TRBV12-3/TRBV12-4,-,TRBJ1-1,CASSLTRWERAFF,TGTGCCAGCAGTTTAACGCGCTGGGAGAGAGCTTTCTTT
-,TRBV27,TRBD2,TRBJ2-7,CASSSRAGESEQYF,TGTGCCAGCAGTTCGAGAGCGGGAGAAAGCGAGCAGTACTTC
-,TRBV29-1,TRBD1,TRBJ2-7,CSVKGLDRGSYEQYF,TGCAGCGTTAAAGGCCTGGACAGGGGTTCCTACGAGCAGTACTTC
many,TRBV2,TRBD1,TRBJ2-7,CASSEGPGGSYEQYF,TGTGCCAGCAGTGAAGGACCAGGGGGCAGCTACGAGCAGTACTTC
-,TRBV28,TRBD2,TRBJ2-5,CASRVAGVETQYF,TGTGCCAGCAGAGTAGCGGGAGTCGAGACCCAGTACTTC
-,TRBV20-1,TRBD1,TRBJ2-5,CSARGTAKETQYF,TGCAGTGCTAGGGGGACAGCAAAAGAGACCCAGTACTTC
many,TRBV9,TRBD2,TRBJ2-7,CASSLTSATYEQYF,TGTGCCAGCAGCCTAACTAGCGCTACCTACGAGCAGTACTTC
many,TRBV5-1,-,TRBJ1-1,CASSPSEFTEAFF,TGCGCCAGCAGCCCGTCCGAGTTCACTGAAGCTTTCTTT
-,TRBV4-2,TRBD2,TRBJ2-5,CASSHHPRAGEETQYF,TGTGCCAGCAGCCATCACCCCCGGGCGGGAGAAGAGACCCAGTACTTC
few,TRBV7-9,-,TRBJ2-3,CASSSTPGRTPTGDTQYF,TGTGCCAGCAGCTCTACCCCGGGCCGGACTCCCACCGGGGATACGCAGTATTTT